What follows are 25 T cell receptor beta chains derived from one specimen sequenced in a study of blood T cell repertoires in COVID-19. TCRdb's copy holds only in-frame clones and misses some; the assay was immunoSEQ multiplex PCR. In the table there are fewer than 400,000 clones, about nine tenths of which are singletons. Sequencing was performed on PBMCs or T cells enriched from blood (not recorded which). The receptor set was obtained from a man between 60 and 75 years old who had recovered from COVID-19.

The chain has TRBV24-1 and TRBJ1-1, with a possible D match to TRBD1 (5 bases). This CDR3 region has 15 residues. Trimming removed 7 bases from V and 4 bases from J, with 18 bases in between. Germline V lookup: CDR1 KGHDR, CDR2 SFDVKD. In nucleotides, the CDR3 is TGTGCCACCAGACCCGGGAGGGGAGAAAGCACTGAAGCTTTCTTT. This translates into CATRPGRGESTEAFF.

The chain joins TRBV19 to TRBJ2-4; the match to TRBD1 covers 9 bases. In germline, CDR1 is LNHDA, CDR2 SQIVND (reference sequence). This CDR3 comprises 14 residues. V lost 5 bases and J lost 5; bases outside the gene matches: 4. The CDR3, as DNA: TGTGCCAGTAGTCGACAGGGGGATGAAAACATTCAGTACTTC. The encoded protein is CASSRQGDENIQYF.

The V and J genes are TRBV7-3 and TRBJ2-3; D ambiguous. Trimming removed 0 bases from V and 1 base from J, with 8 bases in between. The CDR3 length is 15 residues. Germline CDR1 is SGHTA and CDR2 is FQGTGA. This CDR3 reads CASSLTSRGTDTQYF. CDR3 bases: TGTGCCAGCAGCTTAACTTCACGAGGCACAGATACGCAGTATTTT.

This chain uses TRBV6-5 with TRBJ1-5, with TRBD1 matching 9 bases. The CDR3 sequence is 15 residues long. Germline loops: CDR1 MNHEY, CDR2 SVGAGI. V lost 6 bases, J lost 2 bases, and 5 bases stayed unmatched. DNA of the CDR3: TGTGCCAGCAGGGACAGGGGTTCGGGCAATCAGCCCCAGCATTTT. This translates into CASRDRGSGNQPQHF.

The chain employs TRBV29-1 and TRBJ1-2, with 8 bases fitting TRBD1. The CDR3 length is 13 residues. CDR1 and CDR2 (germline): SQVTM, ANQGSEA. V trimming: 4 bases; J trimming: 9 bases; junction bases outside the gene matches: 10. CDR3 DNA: TGCAGCGTTGTTGGGACAGGAAAATGGAGCTACACCTTC. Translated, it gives CSVVGTGKWSYTF.

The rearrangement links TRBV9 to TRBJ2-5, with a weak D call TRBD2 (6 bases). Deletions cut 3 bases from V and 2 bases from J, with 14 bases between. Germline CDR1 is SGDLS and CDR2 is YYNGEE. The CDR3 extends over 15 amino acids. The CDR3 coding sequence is TGTGCCAGCAGCGCCTCCACAGCGGGTCAAGAGACCCAGTACTTC. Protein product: CASSASTAGQETQYF.

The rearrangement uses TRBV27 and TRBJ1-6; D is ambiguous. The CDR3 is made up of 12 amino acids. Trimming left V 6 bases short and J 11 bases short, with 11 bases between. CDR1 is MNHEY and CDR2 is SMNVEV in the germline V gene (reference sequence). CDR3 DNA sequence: TGTGCCAGCAGCCCAAGGAGTCCACCCCTCCACTTT. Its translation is CASSPRSPPLHF.

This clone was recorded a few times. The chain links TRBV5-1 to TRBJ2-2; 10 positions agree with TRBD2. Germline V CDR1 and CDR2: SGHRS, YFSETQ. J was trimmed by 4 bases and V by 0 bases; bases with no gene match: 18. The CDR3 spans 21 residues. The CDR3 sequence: CASSLAGGKASGSSSTGELFF. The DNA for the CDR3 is TGCGCCAGCAGCTTGGCCGGTGGTAAGGCTAGCGGGAGTTCGAGCACCGGGGAGCTGTTTTTT.

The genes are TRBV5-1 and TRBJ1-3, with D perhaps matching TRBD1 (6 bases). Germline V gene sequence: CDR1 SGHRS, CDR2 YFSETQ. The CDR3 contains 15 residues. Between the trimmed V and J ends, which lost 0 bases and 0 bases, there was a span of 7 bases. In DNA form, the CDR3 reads TGCGCCAGCAGCTTGGACAGGGCCTCTGGAAACACCATATATTTT. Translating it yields CASSLDRASGNTIYF.

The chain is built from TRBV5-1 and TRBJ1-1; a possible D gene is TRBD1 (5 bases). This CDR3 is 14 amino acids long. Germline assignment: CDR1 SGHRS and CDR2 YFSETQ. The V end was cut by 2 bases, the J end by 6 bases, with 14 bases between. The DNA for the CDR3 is TGCGCCAGCAGCTTCCCTGGGGCCGGCGCTGAAGCTTTCTTT. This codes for CASSFPGAGAEAFF.

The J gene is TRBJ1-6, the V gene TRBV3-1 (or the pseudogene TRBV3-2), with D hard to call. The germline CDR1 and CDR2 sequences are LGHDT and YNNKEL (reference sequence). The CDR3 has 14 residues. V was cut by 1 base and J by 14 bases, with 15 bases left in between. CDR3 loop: CASSQGQVFISLHF. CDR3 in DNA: TGTGCCAGCAGCCAAGGGCAAGTTTTTATATCCCTCCACTTT.

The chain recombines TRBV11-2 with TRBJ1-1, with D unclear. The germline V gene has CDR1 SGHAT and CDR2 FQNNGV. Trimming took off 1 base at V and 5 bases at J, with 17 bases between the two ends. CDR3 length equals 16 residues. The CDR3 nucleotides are TGTGCCAGCAGCTTAGCGGGAGCGGGGTGGGGAACTGAAGCTTTCTTT. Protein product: CASSLAGAGWGTEAFF.

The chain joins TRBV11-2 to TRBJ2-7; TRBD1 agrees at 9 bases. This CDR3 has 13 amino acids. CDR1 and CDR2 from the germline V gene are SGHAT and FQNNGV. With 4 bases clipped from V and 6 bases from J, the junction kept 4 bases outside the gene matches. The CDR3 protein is CASSSGTGTEQYF. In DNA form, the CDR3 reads TGTGCCAGCAGCTCCGGGACAGGGACCGAGCAGTACTTC.

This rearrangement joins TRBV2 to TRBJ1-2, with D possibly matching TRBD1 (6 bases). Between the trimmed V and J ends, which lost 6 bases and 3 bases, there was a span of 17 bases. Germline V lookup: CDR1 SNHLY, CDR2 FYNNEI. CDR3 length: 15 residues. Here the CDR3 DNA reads TGTGCCAGCAGAGACCTAGACAGGCCCTACTATGGCTACACCTTC. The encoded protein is CASRDLDRPYYGYTF.

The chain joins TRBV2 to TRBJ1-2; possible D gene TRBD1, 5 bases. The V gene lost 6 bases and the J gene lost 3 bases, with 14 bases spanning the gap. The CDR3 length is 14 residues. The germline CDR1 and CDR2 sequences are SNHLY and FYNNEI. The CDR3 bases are TGTGCCAGCAGCTTCCAAGGAGGGGACTATGGCTACACCTTC. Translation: CASSFQGGDYGYTF.

The CDR3 here is CASSGQYNQPQHF. The CDR3 bases are TGTGCCAGCAGCGGACAGTACAATCAGCCCCAGCATTTT. The chain is built from TRBV28 and TRBJ1-5, with D perhaps matching TRBD1 (6 bases). Trimming removed 6 bases at V and 3 bases at J, with 9 bases between. Germline V gene lookup returns CDR1 MDHEN and CDR2 SYDVKM. This CDR3 is 13 amino acids long. The full variable domain, completed using reference TRBV28 and TRBJ1-5, is DVKVTQSSRYLVKRTGEKVFLECVQDMDHENMFWYRQDPGLGLRLIYFSYDVKMKEKGDIPEGYSVSREKKERFSLILESASTNQTSMYLCASSGQYNQPQHFGDGTRLSIL.

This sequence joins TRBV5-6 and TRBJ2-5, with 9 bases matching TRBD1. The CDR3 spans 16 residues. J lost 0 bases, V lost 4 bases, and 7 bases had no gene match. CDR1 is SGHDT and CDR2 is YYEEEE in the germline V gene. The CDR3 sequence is CASSPGTGLYQETQYF. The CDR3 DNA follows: TGTGCCAGCAGCCCCGGGACAGGGCTGTACCAAGAGACCCAGTACTTC.

The CDR3 region has the DNA TGTGCCAGCGGAGCTATGGAGAGAACAGATACGCAGTATTTT. Translated: CASGAMERTDTQYF. The chain links TRBV7-9 to TRBJ2-3; D remains ambiguous. Germline V CDR1 and CDR2: SEHNR, FQNEAQ (reference sequence). V was cut by 8 bases and J by 3 bases, with 15 bases left in between. This CDR3 spans 14 amino acids.

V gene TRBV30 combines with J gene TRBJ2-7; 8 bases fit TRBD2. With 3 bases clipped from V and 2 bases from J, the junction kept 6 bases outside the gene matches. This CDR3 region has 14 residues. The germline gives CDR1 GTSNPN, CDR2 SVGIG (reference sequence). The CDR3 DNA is TGTGCCTGGAGCGTGTCGGGGGGGACCTACGAGCAGTACTTC. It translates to CAWSVSGGTYEQYF. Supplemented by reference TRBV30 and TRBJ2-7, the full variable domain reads SQTIHQWPATLVQPVGSPLSLECTVEGTSNPNLYWYRQAAGRGLQLLFYSVGIGQISSEVPQNLSASRPQDRQFILSSKKLLLSDSGFYLCAWSVSGGTYEQYFGPGTRLTVT.

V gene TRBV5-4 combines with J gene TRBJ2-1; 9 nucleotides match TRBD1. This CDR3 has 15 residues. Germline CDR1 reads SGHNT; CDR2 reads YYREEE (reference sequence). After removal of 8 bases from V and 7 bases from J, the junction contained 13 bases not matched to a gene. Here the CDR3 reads CASRSRDRDRNEQFF. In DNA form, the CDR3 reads TGTGCCAGTAGGTCAAGGGACAGGGATAGAAATGAGCAGTTCTTC.

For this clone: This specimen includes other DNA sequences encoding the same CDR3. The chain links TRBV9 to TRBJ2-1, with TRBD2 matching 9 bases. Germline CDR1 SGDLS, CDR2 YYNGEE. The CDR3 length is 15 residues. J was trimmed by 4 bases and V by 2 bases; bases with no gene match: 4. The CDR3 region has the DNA TGTGCCAGCAGCGTTTCTAGCGGGGAGTACAATGAGCAGTTCTTC. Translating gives CASSVSSGEYNEQFF.

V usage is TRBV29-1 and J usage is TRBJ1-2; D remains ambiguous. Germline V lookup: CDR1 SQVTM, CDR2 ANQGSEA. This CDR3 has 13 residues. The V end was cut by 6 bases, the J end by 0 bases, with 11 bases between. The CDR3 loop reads CSVASGTNYGYTF. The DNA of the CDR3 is TGCAGCGTCGCGTCCGGGACTAACTATGGCTACACCTTC.

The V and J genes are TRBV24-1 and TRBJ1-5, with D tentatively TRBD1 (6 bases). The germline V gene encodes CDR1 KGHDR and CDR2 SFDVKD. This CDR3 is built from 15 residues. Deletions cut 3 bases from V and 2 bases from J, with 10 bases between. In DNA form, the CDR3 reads TGTGCCACCAGTGATGGACAGTGGGGCAATCAGCCCCAGCATTTT. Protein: CATSDGQWGNQPQHF.

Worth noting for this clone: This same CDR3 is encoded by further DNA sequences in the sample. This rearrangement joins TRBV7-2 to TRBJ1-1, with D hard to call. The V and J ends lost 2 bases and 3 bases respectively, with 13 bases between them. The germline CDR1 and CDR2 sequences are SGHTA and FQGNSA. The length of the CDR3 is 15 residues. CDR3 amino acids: CASSLSGGAYTEAFF. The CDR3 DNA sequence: TGTGCCAGCAGCTTAAGTGGAGGAGCGTACACTGAAGCTTTCTTT.

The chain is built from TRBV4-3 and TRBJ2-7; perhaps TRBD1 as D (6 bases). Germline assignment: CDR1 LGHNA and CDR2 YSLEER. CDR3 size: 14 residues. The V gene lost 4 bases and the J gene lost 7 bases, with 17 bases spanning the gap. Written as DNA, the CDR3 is TGCGCCAGCAGCCGACAGGCAGGGATGTCGGAGCAGTACTTC. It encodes CASSRQAGMSEQYF.